This TCR beta chain was found in a study of cytomegalovirus exposure and HLA in healthy donors. Study observations and caveats: The likely explanation for a cluster of highly shared sequence variants was sequencing artifact. Cytomegalovirus association was assigned to 150 to 200 TCR beta chains.

A remark on this clone: Its antigen is as yet unknown.

Between the trimmed V and J ends, which lost 4 bases and 7 bases, there was a span of 17 bases. CDR1 SQVTM and CDR2 ANQGSEA come from the germline V gene. There are 14 residues in the CDR3. PCR used 60 Vbeta primers and 13 Jbeta primers. TCRdb's copy holds only in-frame clones and misses some; the assay was immunoSEQ multiplex PCR. The sample holds 150,000 to 200,000 clones. The sequencing input was PBMCs. The source of this sequence is a woman between 18 and 29 years old in good health and CMV-seropositive. The chain recombines TRBV29-1 with TRBJ2-1, with a possible D match to TRBD2 (6 bases). In DNA form, the CDR3 reads TGCAGCGTTGGAAATCCGGGAGAGGGAAATGAGCAGTTCTTC. It translates to CSVGNPGEGNEQFF.